The entry below describes one T cell receptor beta chain. Antigen unknown. The data originate from a study of cytomegalovirus exposure and HLA in healthy donors. Overall study results and limits: As was reported, the classifier diagnosed cytomegalovirus status with high specificity and sensitivity. There were some public TCRs occurring in many donors, but most TCR sequences were rare. CMV antigen specificity was confirmed in vitro for a few CMV-associated chains. The study flagged fewer than 200 TCR beta chains as cytomegalovirus-associated.

The assay was immunoSEQ multiplex PCR, and TCRdb's table has in-frame clones only and misses some. The sample carries about 280,000 clones, roughly 90% recorded once. CDR3 length equals 16 residues. With 8 bases removed from V and 0 bases from J, the gap between germline ends came to 17 bases. Germline CDR1 MDHEN, CDR2 SYDVKM. Input material: PBMCs. This sequence joins TRBV28 and TRBJ1-3; D perhaps matches TRBD1 (5 bases). The source is a woman aged 18-29 years in good health and CMV-seronegative. The CDR3 DNA follows: TGTGCCAGCCGCATCGGTGGGGCGTCCTCTGGAAACACCATATATTTT. It codes for CASRIGGASSGNTIYF.